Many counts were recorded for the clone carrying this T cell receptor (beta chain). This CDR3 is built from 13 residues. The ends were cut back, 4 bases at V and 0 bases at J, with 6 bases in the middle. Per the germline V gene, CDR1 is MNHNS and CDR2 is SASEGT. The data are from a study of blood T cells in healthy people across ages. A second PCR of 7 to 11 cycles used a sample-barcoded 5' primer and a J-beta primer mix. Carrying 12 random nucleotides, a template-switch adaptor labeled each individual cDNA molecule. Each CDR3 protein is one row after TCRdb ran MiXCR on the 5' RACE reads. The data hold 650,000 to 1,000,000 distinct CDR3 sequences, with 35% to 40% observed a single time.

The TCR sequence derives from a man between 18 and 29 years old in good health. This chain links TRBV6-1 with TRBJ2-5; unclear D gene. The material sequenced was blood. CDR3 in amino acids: CASSGNYQETQYF. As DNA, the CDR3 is TGTGCCAGCAGTGGGAATTACCAAGAGACCCAGTACTTC.